The present entry profiles one T cell receptor (beta chain) with its context. Antigen: not known. Germline loops: CDR1 SGHRS, CDR2 YFSETQ. CDR3 length: 13 residues. The V and J ends lost 7 bases and 6 bases respectively, with 15 bases between them. This record comes from a study of radiotherapy plus CTLA-4 blockade in lung cancer. Sequencing was performed with immunoSEQ multiplex PCR; in TCRdb, only in-frame clones are kept and a portion is missing. The sample holds under 95,000 clones, under 85% seen once. General study points: Clones of tumor-derived TCRs expanded in blood after radiotherapy plus ipilimumab.

This receptor was identified in a human donor with non-small cell lung cancer who had stable disease on radiotherapy plus ipilimumab. The source was peripheral blood, collected from a patient treated with radiotherapy plus ipilimumab. V is TRBV5-1 and J is TRBJ2-3; a weak D match, TRBD1 (6 bases). CDR3 region: CASGQGNLDTQYF. The DNA of the CDR3 is TGCGCCAGCGGCCAGGGGAACTTGGATACGCAGTATTTT.